Described below is a single TCR beta chain sequence and its context. Its cognate antigen is unknown. The length of the CDR3 is 12 residues. V shed 2 bases and J shed 10 bases, with 9 bases lying between them. Germline CDR1 reads MNHNY; CDR2 reads SVGAGI (reference sequence). This entry belongs to a study of T cell responses to AZD1222 COVID-19 vaccine. For the study at large: Investigators merged groups given second doses at roughly 4 or roughly 12 weeks. Study-level points and caveats: Vaccine-associated CD4 TCRs spanned spike, dominant at 160-218 and 743-854. Donors were mostly white British, more females; clonal diversity possibly underestimated. The reported proportion of spike-specific TCRs targeting unmutated variant regions was nearly half.

Measured with immunoSEQ multiplex PCR; TCRdb has only the in-frame clones, and not every one. The sample lists approximately 150,000 clones; 80% to 95% were seen once. The sample in question was peripheral blood, obtained on day 0 of AZD1222 vaccination. This receptor was identified in an adult in good health. The V and J genes are TRBV6-6 and TRBJ2-1; D possibly corresponds to TRBD2 (5 bases). CDR3 sequence reads: CASSYQGLEQFF. CDR3 bases: TGTGCCAGCAGTTACCAAGGACTGGAGCAGTTCTTC.